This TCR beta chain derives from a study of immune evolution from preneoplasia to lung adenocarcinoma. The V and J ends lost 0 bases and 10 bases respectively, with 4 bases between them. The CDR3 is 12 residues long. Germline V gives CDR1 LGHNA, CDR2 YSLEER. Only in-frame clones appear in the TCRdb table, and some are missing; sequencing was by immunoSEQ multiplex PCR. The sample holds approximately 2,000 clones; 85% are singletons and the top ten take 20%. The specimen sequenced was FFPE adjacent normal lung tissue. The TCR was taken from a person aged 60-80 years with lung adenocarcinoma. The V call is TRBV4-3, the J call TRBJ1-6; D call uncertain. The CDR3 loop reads CASSQDASPLHF. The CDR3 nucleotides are TGCGCCAGCAGCCAAGATGCCTCACCCCTCCACTTT.